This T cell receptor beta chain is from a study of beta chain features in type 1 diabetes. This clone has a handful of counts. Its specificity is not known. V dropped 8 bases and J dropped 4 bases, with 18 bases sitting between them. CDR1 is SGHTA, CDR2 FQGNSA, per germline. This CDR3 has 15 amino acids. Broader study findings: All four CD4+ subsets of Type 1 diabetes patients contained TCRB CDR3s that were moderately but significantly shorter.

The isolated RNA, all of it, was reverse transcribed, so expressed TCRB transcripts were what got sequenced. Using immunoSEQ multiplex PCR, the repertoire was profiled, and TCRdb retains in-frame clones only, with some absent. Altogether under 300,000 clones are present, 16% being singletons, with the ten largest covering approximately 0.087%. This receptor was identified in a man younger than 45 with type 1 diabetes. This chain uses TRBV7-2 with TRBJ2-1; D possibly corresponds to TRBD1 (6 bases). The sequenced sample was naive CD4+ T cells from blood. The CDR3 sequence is CASASIQGLYNEQFF. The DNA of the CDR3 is TGTGCCAGCGCGTCAATTCAGGGGTTGTACAATGAGCAGTTCTTC.